This TCR beta chain was identified in a study of blood T cell repertoires in COVID-19. This CDR3 comprises 13 residues. The germline V gene has CDR1 LGHNA and CDR2 YSLEER. V was clipped by 0 bases and J by 4 bases, with 4 bases between them. Profiled with immunoSEQ multiplex PCR; TCRdb holds only in-frame clones, not every one. The repertoire holds about 370,000 clones, about 90% seen once, with over 9.5% in the top ten. The source material was peripheral blood. J is TRBJ2-1 and V is TRBV4-3, with unresolved D. This receptor was taken from a woman in her thirties with COVID-19, enrolled during active disease. The CDR3 bases are TGCGCCAGCAGCCAAGAGGCTTACAATGAGCAGTTCTTC. Encoded protein: CASSQEAYNEQFF.